These T cell receptor beta chains were read from a single sample in a study of blood T cell repertoires in COVID-19. Clones were read by immunoSEQ multiplex PCR, and TCRdb kept only the in-frame ones, dropping some. Altogether about 200,000 clones are present, about 89% being singletons, with the ten largest covering more than 4.5%. Sequencing used peripheral blood. All receptors come from a woman aged 40 to 50 with acute or convalescent COVID-19. Both conserved end residues are part of each CDR3. Each record gives: V gene, clone size, D gene, J gene, CDR3 DNA, CDR3 protein. D genes are given only for firm matches. Clone size is given for some rows only: seen once, a few or many times, or a class if the clone is expanded.

v_gene: TRBV10-3
abundance: .
d_gene: .
j_gene: TRBJ1-1
CDR3nt: TGTGCCAGCCGGGTCTCAAACACTGAAGCTTTCTTT
CDR3aa: CASRVSNTEAFF

v_gene: TRBV7-3
abundance: .
d_gene: .
j_gene: TRBJ2-3
CDR3nt: TGTGCCAGCAGCTTAAGGTTAGACGACAACACAGATACGCAGTATTTT
CDR3aa: CASSLRLDDNTDTQYF

v_gene: TRBV24-1
abundance: .
d_gene: TRBD2
j_gene: TRBJ2-5
CDR3nt: TGTGCCACCAGTGATCCGGGGACTAGCGGGCAAGAGACCCAGTACTTC
CDR3aa: CATSDPGTSGQETQYF

v_gene: TRBV6-5
abundance: .
d_gene: .
j_gene: TRBJ1-2
CDR3nt: TGTGCCAGCAGCCAACGAGATTATGGCTACACCTTC
CDR3aa: CASSQRDYGYTF

v_gene: TRBV28
abundance: .
d_gene: TRBD1
j_gene: TRBJ1-2
CDR3nt: TGTGCCAGCAGTCTAGGACAGGGCGGGGGCTACACCTTC
CDR3aa: CASSLGQGGGYTF

v_gene: TRBV9
abundance: .
d_gene: .
j_gene: TRBJ1-2
CDR3nt: TGTGCCAGCAGGGATGGACAAAACTATGGCTACACCTTC
CDR3aa: CASRDGQNYGYTF

v_gene: TRBV7-6
abundance: .
d_gene: TRBD2
j_gene: TRBJ2-1
CDR3nt: TGTGCCAGCAGCTTGAGGCTCGGCGGCGGGGGGATCGACTCCTACAATGAGCAGTTCTTC
CDR3aa: CASSLRLGGGGIDSYNEQFF

v_gene: TRBV14
abundance: .
d_gene: .
j_gene: TRBJ1-2
CDR3nt: TGTGCCAGCAGCCATGGACCCGGGGATGGCTACACCTTC
CDR3aa: CASSHGPGDGYTF

v_gene: TRBV2
abundance: .
d_gene: TRBD2
j_gene: TRBJ2-3
CDR3nt: TGTGCCAGCAGAAGACTAGCGGGGGCCGGCACAGATACGCAGTATTTT
CDR3aa: CASRRLAGAGTDTQYF

v_gene: TRBV5-6
abundance: .
d_gene: .
j_gene: TRBJ1-6
CDR3nt: TGTGCCAGCAGCCAGGGGTTTAACTATAATTCACCCCTCCACTTT
CDR3aa: CASSQGFNYNSPLHF

v_gene: TRBV5-1
abundance: .
d_gene: .
j_gene: TRBJ2-3
CDR3nt: TGCGCCAGCAGCCGGCCTTACTCCTCGGACTCGCCCCGCACAAATACGCAGTATTTT
CDR3aa: CASSRPYSSDSPRTNTQYF

v_gene: TRBV7-8
abundance: .
d_gene: TRBD1
j_gene: TRBJ2-1
CDR3nt: TGTGCCAGCAGCCCCAGCCGGGACAGGTCCTACAATGAGCAGTTCTTC
CDR3aa: CASSPSRDRSYNEQFF

v_gene: TRBV3-1/TRBV3-2
abundance: .
d_gene: .
j_gene: TRBJ1-2
CDR3nt: TGTGCCAGCAGCCAGGGACAAGTGGTCGGCTACACCTTC
CDR3aa: CASSQGQVVGYTF

v_gene: TRBV5-4
abundance: .
d_gene: TRBD2
j_gene: TRBJ2-6
CDR3nt: TGTGCCAGCAGGACAGCGGGGTCCTCTGGGGCCAACGTCCTGACTTTC
CDR3aa: CASRTAGSSGANVLTF

v_gene: TRBV6-1
abundance: .
d_gene: .
j_gene: TRBJ1-6
CDR3nt: TGTGCCAGCAGTGAAATGCGGGAGAATTCACCCCTCCACTTT
CDR3aa: CASSEMRENSPLHF

v_gene: TRBV25-1
abundance: .
d_gene: .
j_gene: TRBJ2-3
CDR3nt: TGTGCCAGCAGTGAATTTACGGCAGGGATTAGCACAGATACGCAGTATTTT
CDR3aa: CASSEFTAGISTDTQYF

v_gene: TRBV20-1
abundance: .
d_gene: TRBD2
j_gene: TRBJ2-2
CDR3nt: TGCAGTGCTAGTTTGGCTAGCGGGGATATAATCAATGGCGGGGAGCTGTTTTTT
CDR3aa: CSASLASGDIINGGELFF

v_gene: TRBV5-1
abundance: .
d_gene: .
j_gene: TRBJ2-1
CDR3nt: TGCGCCAGCAGCTCCACTACTCCCCGCGGTAATGAGCAGTTCTTC
CDR3aa: CASSSTTPRGNEQFF

v_gene: TRBV5-1
abundance: .
d_gene: TRBD1
j_gene: TRBJ2-1
CDR3nt: TGCGCCAGCAGTCCAGGACAGGGTTGGGACCGCGTGTTCTTC
CDR3aa: CASSPGQGWDRVFF

v_gene: TRBV19
abundance: .
d_gene: TRBD1
j_gene: TRBJ1-5
CDR3nt: TGTGCCAGTCCGACAGGGTTGGGCAATCAGCCCCAGCATTTT
CDR3aa: CASPTGLGNQPQHF

v_gene: TRBV12-5
abundance: .
d_gene: .
j_gene: TRBJ1-2
CDR3nt: TGTGCTAGTGCCCGAGGGCCAGAGTATGGCTACACCTTC
CDR3aa: CASARGPEYGYTF

v_gene: TRBV3-1/TRBV3-2
abundance: once
d_gene: TRBD2
j_gene: TRBJ2-3
CDR3nt: TGTGCCAGCAGCCACCCCGACTCCGGGACTAGGGGCACAGATACGCAGTATTTT
CDR3aa: CASSHPDSGTRGTDTQYF

v_gene: TRBV7-2
abundance: .
d_gene: TRBD1
j_gene: TRBJ1-3
CDR3nt: TGTGCCAGCAGCTTAAAGGGGACAGGGGGACTCTCTGGAAACACCATATATTTT
CDR3aa: CASSLKGTGGLSGNTIYF

v_gene: TRBV10-3
abundance: .
d_gene: TRBD1
j_gene: TRBJ2-1
CDR3nt: TGTGCCATCAGTGACGGACAGGGTGGAGATGAGCAGTTCTTC
CDR3aa: CAISDGQGGDEQFF

v_gene: TRBV28
abundance: .
d_gene: TRBD1
j_gene: TRBJ1-2
CDR3nt: TGTGCCAGCAGTCTAACCAACAGGGGGGGTGGCTACACCTTC
CDR3aa: CASSLTNRGGGYTF

v_gene: TRBV9
abundance: .
d_gene: TRBD1
j_gene: TRBJ1-2
CDR3nt: TGTGCCAGCAGCGTAGAAACAGGGGGCAACTATGGCTACACCTTC
CDR3aa: CASSVETGGNYGYTF

v_gene: TRBV6-5
abundance: once
d_gene: .
j_gene: TRBJ1-5
CDR3nt: TGTGCCAGCAGTTATGACAGAGCACTAAATCAGCCCCAGCATTTT
CDR3aa: CASSYDRALNQPQHF

v_gene: TRBV7-3
abundance: .
d_gene: TRBD2
j_gene: TRBJ2-1
CDR3nt: TGTGCCAGCAGCTTAAGGGGGGGACTAGCTTACAATGAGCAGTTCTTC
CDR3aa: CASSLRGGLAYNEQFF

v_gene: TRBV5-8
abundance: few
d_gene: .
j_gene: TRBJ2-5
CDR3nt: TGTGCCAGCAGCCCCGGACAGAACCAAGAGACCCAGTACTTC
CDR3aa: CASSPGQNQETQYF

v_gene: TRBV18
abundance: .
d_gene: TRBD1
j_gene: TRBJ1-5
CDR3nt: TGTGCCAGCTCGGACAGGGATCAGCCCCAGCATTTT
CDR3aa: CASSDRDQPQHF

v_gene: TRBV6-5
abundance: .
d_gene: .
j_gene: TRBJ1-2
CDR3nt: TGTGCCAGCAGTACCGCTAGTGGCTACACCTTC
CDR3aa: CASSTASGYTF

v_gene: TRBV3-1/TRBV3-2
abundance: .
d_gene: .
j_gene: TRBJ2-1
CDR3nt: TGTGCCAGCAGCTACCGGGACTGGGGCAATGAGCAGTTCTTC
CDR3aa: CASSYRDWGNEQFF

v_gene: TRBV6-1
abundance: .
d_gene: .
j_gene: TRBJ1-4
CDR3nt: TGTGCCAGCAGTGAAGCTATGGGGGGGGGCGTCGAAAAACTGTTTTTT
CDR3aa: CASSEAMGGGVEKLFF

v_gene: TRBV15
abundance: .
d_gene: .
j_gene: TRBJ1-2
CDR3nt: TGTGCCACCAGCCCTCAGGGCCCGGGTGGCCCAGGCGGCTACACCTTC
CDR3aa: CATSPQGPGGPGGYTF

v_gene: TRBV5-1
abundance: few
d_gene: TRBD1
j_gene: TRBJ2-4
CDR3nt: TGCGCCAGCAGCTTGGGTGGGACAGGAGGAATTCAGTACTTC
CDR3aa: CASSLGGTGGIQYF

v_gene: TRBV5-1
abundance: .
d_gene: TRBD1
j_gene: TRBJ2-5
CDR3nt: TGCGCCAGCAGGAAGGGGACAGGGGAAGGAGAGACCCAGTACTTC
CDR3aa: CASRKGTGEGETQYF

v_gene: TRBV6-1
abundance: .
d_gene: .
j_gene: TRBJ1-1
CDR3nt: TGTGCCAGCAGTGGGAGACAGGTACATTCCGGGAACACTGAAGCTTTCTTT
CDR3aa: CASSGRQVHSGNTEAFF

v_gene: TRBV19
abundance: .
d_gene: .
j_gene: TRBJ1-5
CDR3nt: TGTGCCAGTAGTATCGGAACAGGGAATGGACAGCCCCAGCATTTT
CDR3aa: CASSIGTGNGQPQHF

v_gene: TRBV6-1
abundance: .
d_gene: .
j_gene: TRBJ1-3
CDR3nt: TGTGCCAGCAGTGAAGCCGCCAGGGTTGGAAACACCATATATTTT
CDR3aa: CASSEAARVGNTIYF

v_gene: TRBV3-1/TRBV3-2
abundance: .
d_gene: .
j_gene: TRBJ2-5
CDR3nt: TGTGCCAGCAGCCAAGTTGGACTGGGCGCGGAGACCCAGTACTTC
CDR3aa: CASSQVGLGAETQYF

v_gene: TRBV6-1
abundance: .
d_gene: .
j_gene: TRBJ1-2
CDR3nt: TGTGCCAGCAGGGAAGCCGGGAGACGGGACTATGGCTACACCTTC
CDR3aa: CASREAGRRDYGYTF

v_gene: TRBV7-8
abundance: .
d_gene: TRBD1
j_gene: TRBJ1-5
CDR3nt: TGTGCCAGCAGCGCTCCGGGACAGGGATTTCAGCCCCAGCATTTT
CDR3aa: CASSAPGQGFQPQHF

v_gene: TRBV5-1
abundance: .
d_gene: TRBD2
j_gene: TRBJ2-5
CDR3nt: TGCGCCAGCAGCTTGGTGGGGGGGGACGAGCAAGAGACCCAGTACTTC
CDR3aa: CASSLVGGDEQETQYF

v_gene: TRBV19
abundance: .
d_gene: .
j_gene: TRBJ1-2
CDR3nt: TGTGCCAGTCGACAGGCCGCCTATGGCTACACCTTC
CDR3aa: CASRQAAYGYTF

v_gene: TRBV9
abundance: .
d_gene: TRBD2
j_gene: TRBJ2-4
CDR3nt: TGTGCCAGCAGCCCCGGGACTAGCGGGAACATTCAGTACTTC
CDR3aa: CASSPGTSGNIQYF

v_gene: TRBV24-1
abundance: .
d_gene: TRBD1
j_gene: TRBJ1-2
CDR3nt: TGTGCCACCAGTGATTGGGACAGGGGGACCTATGGCTACACCTTC
CDR3aa: CATSDWDRGTYGYTF

v_gene: TRBV5-1
abundance: .
d_gene: TRBD1
j_gene: TRBJ2-5
CDR3nt: TGCGCCAGCAGCAGAGGACAGGCCTGGGAGACCCAGTACTTC
CDR3aa: CASSRGQAWETQYF